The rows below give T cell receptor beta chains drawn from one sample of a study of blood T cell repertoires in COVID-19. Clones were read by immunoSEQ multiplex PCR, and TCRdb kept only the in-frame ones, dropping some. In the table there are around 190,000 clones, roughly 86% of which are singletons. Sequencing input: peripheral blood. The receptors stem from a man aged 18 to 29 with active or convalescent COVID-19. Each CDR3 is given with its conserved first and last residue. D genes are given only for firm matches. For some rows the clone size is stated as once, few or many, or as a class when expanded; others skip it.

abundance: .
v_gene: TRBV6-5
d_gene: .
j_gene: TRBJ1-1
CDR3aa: CASRETDRRSAFF
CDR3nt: TGTGCCAGCAGGGAGACCGACCGGAGGTCAGCTTTCTTT

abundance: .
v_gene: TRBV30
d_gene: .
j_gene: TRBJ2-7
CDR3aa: CAWSRGVEQYF
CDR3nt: TGTGCCTGGAGTCGCGGGGTCGAGCAGTACTTC

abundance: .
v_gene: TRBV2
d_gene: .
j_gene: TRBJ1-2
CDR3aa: CASSETQTNYGYTF
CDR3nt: TGTGCCAGCAGTGAAACACAGACTAACTATGGCTACACCTTC

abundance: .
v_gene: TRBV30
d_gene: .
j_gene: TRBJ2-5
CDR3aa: CAWSEAAGGETQYF
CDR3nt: TGTGCCTGGAGCGAAGCTGCAGGGGGGGAGACCCAGTACTTC

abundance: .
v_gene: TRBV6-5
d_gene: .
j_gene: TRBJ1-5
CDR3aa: CASNNPGDQPQHF
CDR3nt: TGTGCCAGCAATAACCCGGGGGACCAGCCCCAGCATTTT

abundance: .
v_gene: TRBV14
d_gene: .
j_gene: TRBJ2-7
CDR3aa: CASSHPRGGGYEQYF
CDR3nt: TGTGCCAGCAGCCACCCTAGGGGGGGCGGATACGAGCAGTACTTC

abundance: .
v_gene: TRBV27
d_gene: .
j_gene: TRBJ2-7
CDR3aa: CASRHKGSPNYEQYF
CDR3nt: TGTGCCAGCAGACATAAGGGGTCCCCCAATTACGAGCAGTACTTC

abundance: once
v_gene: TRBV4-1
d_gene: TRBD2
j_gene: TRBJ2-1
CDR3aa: CASSLTGTSGGFNEQFF
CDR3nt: TGCGCCAGCAGCCTAACCGGGACTAGCGGGGGGTTTAATGAGCAGTTCTTC

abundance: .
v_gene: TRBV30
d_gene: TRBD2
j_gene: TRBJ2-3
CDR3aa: CAGRTSPPRLADTQYF
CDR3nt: TGTGCCGGACGGACTAGCCCGCCGCGACTCGCAGATACGCAGTATTTT

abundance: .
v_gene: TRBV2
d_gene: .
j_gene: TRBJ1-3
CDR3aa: CASSRQILAPGNTIYF
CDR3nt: TGTGCCAGCAGCCGCCAGATCCTGGCCCCTGGAAACACCATATATTTT

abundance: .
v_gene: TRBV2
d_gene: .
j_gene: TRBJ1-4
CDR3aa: CASSEGQLNEKLFF
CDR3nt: TGTGCCAGCAGTGAAGGCCAGTTAAATGAAAAACTGTTTTTT

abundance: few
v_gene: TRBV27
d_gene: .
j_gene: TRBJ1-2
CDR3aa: CASSPDRLDGYTF
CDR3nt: TGTGCCAGCAGCCCCGACAGATTGGATGGCTACACCTTC

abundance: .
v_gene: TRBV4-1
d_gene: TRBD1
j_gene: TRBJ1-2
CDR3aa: CASSPGGSDYGYTF
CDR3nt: TGCGCCAGCAGCCCAGGGGGCTCCGACTATGGCTACACCTTC

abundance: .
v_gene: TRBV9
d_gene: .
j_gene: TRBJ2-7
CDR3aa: CASSPQETTYEQYF
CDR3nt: TGTGCCAGCAGCCCACAGGAGACAACCTACGAGCAGTACTTC

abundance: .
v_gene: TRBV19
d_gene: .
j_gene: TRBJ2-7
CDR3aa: CASLQSGQRSTYSYEQYF
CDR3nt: TGTGCCAGCCTCCAGTCAGGACAGAGGTCCACTTACTCCTACGAGCAGTACTTC

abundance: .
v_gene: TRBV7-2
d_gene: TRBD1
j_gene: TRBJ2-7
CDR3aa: CASARQGTYEQYF
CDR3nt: TGTGCCAGCGCCCGACAGGGGACCTACGAGCAGTACTTC

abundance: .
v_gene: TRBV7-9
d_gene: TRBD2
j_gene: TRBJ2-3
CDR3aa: CASSLGTSGRRDTQYF
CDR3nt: TGTGCCAGCAGCTTGGGGACTAGCGGGAGGAGAGATACGCAGTATTTT

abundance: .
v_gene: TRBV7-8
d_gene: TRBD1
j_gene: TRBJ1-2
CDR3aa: CASSLTYRQGALQDGYTF
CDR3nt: TGTGCCAGCAGCTTAACATACAGACAGGGGGCGCTTCAGGATGGCTACACCTTC

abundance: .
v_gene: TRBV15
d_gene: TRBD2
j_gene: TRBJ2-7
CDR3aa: CATSRLAGGQQQYF
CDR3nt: TGTGCCACCAGCAGGTTAGCGGGAGGGCAACAACAGTACTTC

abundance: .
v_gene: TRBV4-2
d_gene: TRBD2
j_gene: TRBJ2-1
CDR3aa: CASSQETSGGRATFYEQFF
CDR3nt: TGTGCCAGCAGCCAAGAGACTAGCGGGGGGAGAGCCACCTTTTATGAGCAGTTCTTC

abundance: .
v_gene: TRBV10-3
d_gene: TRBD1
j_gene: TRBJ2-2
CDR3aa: CATTGVNTGELFF
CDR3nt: TGTGCCACAACAGGGGTAAACACCGGGGAGCTGTTTTTT

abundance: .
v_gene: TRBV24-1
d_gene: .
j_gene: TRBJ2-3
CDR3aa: CATSRGSTDTQYF
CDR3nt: TGTGCCACCAGCAGGGGTAGCACAGATACGCAGTATTTT

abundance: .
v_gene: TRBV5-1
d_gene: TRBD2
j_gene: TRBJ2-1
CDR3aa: CASSLVLAGSEQFF
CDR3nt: TGCGCCAGCAGCTTGGTACTAGCGGGGTCTGAGCAGTTCTTC